These T cell receptor beta chains were read from a single sample in a study of shared clonotypes between healthy human individuals. TCRdb's table, derived via immunoSEQ multiplex PCR, lists solely in-frame clones and lacks some. This sample has some 2,100,000 clones; roughly 95% occur once, and the top ten carry more than 0.1%. The specimen was naive CD4+ T cells sorted from blood. These receptors came from a man in his late teens or twenties in good health. The CDR3 runs from the conserved cysteine through the conserved F or W. Size values are once, few and many counts, or a class for expanded clones, and some rows have none.

CDR3aa	abundance	v_gene	j_gene
CASSKGSALETQYF	once	TRBV7-2	TRBJ2-5
CASSSGTTRGNTIYF	once	TRBV6-6	TRBJ1-3
CASRGQTALYEQYF	.	TRBV28	.
CASSEHQGSSTDTQYF	.	TRBV6-1	TRBJ2-3
CASSPPDGPYGYTF	once	TRBV19	TRBJ1-2
CASSLNRNEKLFF	.	TRBV7-2	TRBJ1-4
CAWREPGGPQHF	.	TRBV30	TRBJ1-5
CASRPGGEKLFF	.	TRBV2	TRBJ1-4
CASSHRAPGANVLTF	.	TRBV7-8	TRBJ2-6
CASGGDFSYNEQFF	.	TRBV5-1	TRBJ2-1
CASSFDGNTGELFF	.	TRBV11-2	TRBJ2-2
CASSSLLAGGHNEQFF	once	TRBV18	TRBJ2-1
CASSRGEAKNIQYF	.	TRBV7-9	TRBJ2-4
CASTPRKGQSSNQPQHF	.	TRBV5-1	TRBJ1-5
CASSPEQGEKLFF	.	TRBV5-1	TRBJ1-4
CASSPGQGTVYNEQFF	.	TRBV5-1	TRBJ2-1
CARDSPSGANVLTF	.	TRBV30	TRBJ2-6
CASSLNTEAFF	once	TRBV5-6	TRBJ1-1
CASSLGQGGGQKLFF	.	TRBV27	TRBJ1-4
CASIADRAATEAFF	.	TRBV6-5	TRBJ1-1
CASRAGAKTGELFF	.	TRBV2	TRBJ2-2
CASSWYGNTIYF	.	TRBV7-9	TRBJ1-3
CASSEAEDRGFSPLHF	.	TRBV6-1	TRBJ1-6
CASSYKDRAFGSPLHF	.	TRBV5-6	TRBJ1-6
CASSVVPAENTGELFF	.	TRBV9	TRBJ2-2
CASSKQETQYF	.	TRBV5-6	TRBJ2-5
CASSGGYNQPQHF	.	TRBV10-2	TRBJ1-5
CATSRDLIAGVRYEQYF	.	TRBV15	TRBJ2-7
CASSFLGKEVTGELFF	.	TRBV5-4	TRBJ2-2
CASSYLPKGEAYGYTF	.	TRBV6-5	TRBJ1-2
CASTVTAGWAYYEQYF	.	TRBV13	TRBJ2-7
CASSPTGGRSYEQYF	.	TRBV6-6	TRBJ2-7
CASSEEQVSLNYGYTF	.	TRBV2	TRBJ1-2
CASSLGVLGQYF	.	TRBV7-2	TRBJ2-5
CASSLPYGTSGGRRNEQFF	.	TRBV7-2	TRBJ2-1
CASSTLQRGDNSPLHF	.	TRBV19	TRBJ1-6
CASSRRVDTEAFF	.	TRBV19	TRBJ1-1
CASSSGTGRQETQYF	.	TRBV11-3	TRBJ2-5
CASRKTSGGNNEQFF	.	TRBV2	TRBJ2-1
CASRGTELMNTEAFF	.	TRBV10-2	TRBJ1-1
CASSLHAEAFF	.	TRBV28	TRBJ1-1
CASSLASAGTGDTQYF	.	TRBV5-1	TRBJ2-3
CASSEADRGYEQYF	.	TRBV6-1	TRBJ2-7
CASSYDRANTEAFF	.	TRBV6-5	TRBJ1-1
CAWIVRGAYNSPLHF	.	TRBV30	TRBJ1-6
CASSQDPGLSYNEQFF	.	TRBV4-3	TRBJ2-1
CASSLGGARPQHF	few	TRBV7-9	TRBJ1-5
CASSSGGPYEQYF	few	TRBV19	TRBJ2-7
CASGFSNQPQHF	.	TRBV2	TRBJ1-5
CASSPGTGGSYEQYF	.	TRBV18	TRBJ2-7
CASSYSGTDGYTF	.	TRBV6-6	TRBJ1-2
CASSTGSRNGYTF	.	TRBV7-2	TRBJ1-2
CASSLSHGFRDRGVNTEAFF	.	TRBV27	TRBJ1-1
CASSRGTATLYGYTF	.	TRBV7-9	TRBJ1-2